This is a list of T cell receptor beta chains from one sample in a study of blood T cell repertoires in COVID-19. Sequencing was performed with immunoSEQ multiplex PCR; in TCRdb, only in-frame clones are kept and a portion is missing. The table records about 130,000 clones, roughly 80% of them present only once. Sequenced material: PBMCs or T cells enriched from blood (not recorded which). The receptors were sampled from a woman aged 50 to 60 who had recovered from COVID-19. The CDR3 runs from the conserved cysteine through the conserved F or W. Clone size is stated in some rows and not others, as once, few, many or a class when expanded.

j_call | v_call | clone_size | cdr3_aa
TRBJ2-7 | TRBV29-1 | few | CSVGGGTHEQYF
TRBJ2-2 | TRBV2 | - | CASTPASVQGTGELFF
TRBJ2-3 | TRBV4-1 | - | CASSQVTSQDTQYF
TRBJ1-3 | TRBV19 | - | CASSIDQETRSGNTIYF
TRBJ2-3 | TRBV5-4 | once | CASSLDMQGGSDTQYF
TRBJ2-5 | TRBV6-1 | - | CASSAHGVGAVQETQYF
TRBJ1-2 | TRBV12-3/TRBV12-4 | - | CASSLRPDYGYTF
TRBJ1-2 | TRBV3-1/TRBV3-2 | few | CASSQWGFTGEDGYTF
TRBJ2-6 | TRBV6-6 | - | CASSRDRAIGSGANVLTF
TRBJ2-3 | TRBV27 | - | CASGGLAGTDTQYF
TRBJ1-6 | TRBV5-1 | - | CASSLQDSGSLHF
TRBJ1-2 | TRBV5-1 | - | CASSFSTDYGYTF
TRBJ2-1 | TRBV12-3/TRBV12-4 | - | CASSFAHAIGGFF
TRBJ2-3 | TRBV7-2 | - | CASSFRRGGADTQYF
TRBJ1-1 | TRBV7-9 | - | CASSLGQGWDTEAFF